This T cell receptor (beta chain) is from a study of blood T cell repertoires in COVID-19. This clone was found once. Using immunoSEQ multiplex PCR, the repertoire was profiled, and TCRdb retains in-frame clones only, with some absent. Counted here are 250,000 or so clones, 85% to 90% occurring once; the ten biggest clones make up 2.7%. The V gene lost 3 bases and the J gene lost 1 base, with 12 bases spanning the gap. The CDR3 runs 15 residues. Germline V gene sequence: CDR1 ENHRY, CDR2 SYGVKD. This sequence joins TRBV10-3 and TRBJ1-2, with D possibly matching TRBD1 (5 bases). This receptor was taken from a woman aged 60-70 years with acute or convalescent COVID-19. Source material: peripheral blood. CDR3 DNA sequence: TGTGCCATCAGTGACCGCGGGGGGGGTAACTATGGCTACACCTTC. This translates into CAISDRGGGNYGYTF.